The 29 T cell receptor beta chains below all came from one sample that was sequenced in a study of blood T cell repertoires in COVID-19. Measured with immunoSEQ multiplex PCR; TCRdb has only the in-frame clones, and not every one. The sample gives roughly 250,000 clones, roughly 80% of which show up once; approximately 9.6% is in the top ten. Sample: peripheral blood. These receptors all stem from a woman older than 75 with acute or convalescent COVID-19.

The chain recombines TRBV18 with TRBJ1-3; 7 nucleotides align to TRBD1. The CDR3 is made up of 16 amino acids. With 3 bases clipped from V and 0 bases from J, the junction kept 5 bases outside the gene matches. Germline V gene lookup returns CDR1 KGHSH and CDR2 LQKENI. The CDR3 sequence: CASSPRGQLSGNTIYF. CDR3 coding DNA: TGTGCCAGCTCACCGCGGGGACAGCTCTCTGGAAACACCATATATTTT.

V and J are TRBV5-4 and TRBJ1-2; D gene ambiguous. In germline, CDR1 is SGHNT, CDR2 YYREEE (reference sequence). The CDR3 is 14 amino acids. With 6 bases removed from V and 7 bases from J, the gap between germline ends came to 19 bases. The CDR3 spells CASTSGVGEGGYTF. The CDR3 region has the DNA TGTGCCAGCACTTCCGGGGTGGGTGAGGGTGGCTACACCTTC. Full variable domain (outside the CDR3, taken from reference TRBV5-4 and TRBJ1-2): ETGVTQSPTHLIKTRGQQVTLRCSSQSGHNTVSWYQQALGQGPQFIFQYYREEENGRGNFPPRFSGLQFPNYSSELNVNALELDDSALYLCASTSGVGEGGYTFGSGTRLTVV.

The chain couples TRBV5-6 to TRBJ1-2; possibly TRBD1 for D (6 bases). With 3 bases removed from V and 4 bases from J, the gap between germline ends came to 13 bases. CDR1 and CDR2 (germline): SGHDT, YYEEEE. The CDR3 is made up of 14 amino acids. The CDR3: CASSSRGRGYGYTF. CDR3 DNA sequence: TGTGCCAGCAGCTCCAGGGGTCGCGGCTATGGCTACACCTTC.

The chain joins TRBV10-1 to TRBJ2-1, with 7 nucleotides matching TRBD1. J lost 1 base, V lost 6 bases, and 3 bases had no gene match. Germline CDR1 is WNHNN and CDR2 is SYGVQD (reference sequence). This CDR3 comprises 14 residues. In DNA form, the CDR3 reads TGCGCCAGCAGCCGGGGACAGTCCTACAATGAGCAGTTCTTC. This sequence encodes CASSRGQSYNEQFF.

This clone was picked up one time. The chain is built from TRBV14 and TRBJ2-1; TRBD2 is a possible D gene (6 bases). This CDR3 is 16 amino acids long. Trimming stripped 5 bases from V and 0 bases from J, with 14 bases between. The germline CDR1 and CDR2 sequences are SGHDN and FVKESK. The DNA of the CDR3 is TGTGCCAGCAGCGAGACTAGGGTGAGCTCCTACAATGAGCAGTTCTTC. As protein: CASSETRVSSYNEQFF.

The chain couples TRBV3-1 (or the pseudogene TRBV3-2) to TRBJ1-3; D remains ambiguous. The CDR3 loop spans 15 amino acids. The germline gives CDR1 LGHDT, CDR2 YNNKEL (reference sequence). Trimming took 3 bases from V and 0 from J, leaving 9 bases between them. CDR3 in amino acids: CASSHGLNSGNTIYF. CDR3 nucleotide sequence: TGTGCCAGCAGCCATGGGCTAAACTCTGGAAACACCATATATTTT.

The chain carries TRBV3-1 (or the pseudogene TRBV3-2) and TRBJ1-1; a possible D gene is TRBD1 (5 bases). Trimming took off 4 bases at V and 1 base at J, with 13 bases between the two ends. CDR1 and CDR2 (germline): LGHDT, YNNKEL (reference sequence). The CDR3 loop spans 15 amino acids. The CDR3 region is CASSPYPTENTEAFF. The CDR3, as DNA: TGTGCCAGCAGCCCATACCCGACAGAGAACACTGAAGCTTTCTTT.

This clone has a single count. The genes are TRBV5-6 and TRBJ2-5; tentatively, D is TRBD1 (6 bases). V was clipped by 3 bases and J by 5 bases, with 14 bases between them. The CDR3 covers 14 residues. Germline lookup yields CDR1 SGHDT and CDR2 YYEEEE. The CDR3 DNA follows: TGTGCCAGCAGCTATCGGGACACGTTCGAGACCCAGTACTTC. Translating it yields CASSYRDTFETQYF.

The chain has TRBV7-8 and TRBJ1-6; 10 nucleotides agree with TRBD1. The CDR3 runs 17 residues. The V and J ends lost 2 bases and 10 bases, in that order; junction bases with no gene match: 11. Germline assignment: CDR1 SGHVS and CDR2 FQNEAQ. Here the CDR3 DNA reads TGTGCCAGCAGCTTAAACCCCACCGGGACAGGGGAATCACCCCTCCACTTT. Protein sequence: CASSLNPTGTGESPLHF. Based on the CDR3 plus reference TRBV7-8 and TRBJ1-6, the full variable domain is GAGVSQSPRYKVAKRGQDVALRCDPISGHVSLFWYQQALGQGPEFLTYFQNEAQLDKSGLPSDRFFAERPEGSVSTLKIQRTQQEDSAVYLCASSLNPTGTGESPLHFGNGTRLTVT.

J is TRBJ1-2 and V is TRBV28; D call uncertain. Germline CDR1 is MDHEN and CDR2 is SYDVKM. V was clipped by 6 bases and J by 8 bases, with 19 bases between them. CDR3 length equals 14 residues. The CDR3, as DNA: TGTGCCAGCAGCCCGCGTGAGCCATACAGAGGCTACACCTTC. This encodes CASSPREPYRGYTF.

The CDR3 DNA reads TGTGCCAGCAGCTTACGGTGGACAGACGCGTTCTTC. Translating gives CASSLRWTDAFF. The chain links TRBV5-6 to TRBJ2-1; D perhaps matches TRBD1 (6 bases). V was clipped by 2 bases and J by 15 bases, with 15 bases between them. Germline CDR1 and CDR2: SGHDT and YYEEEE. This CDR3 has 12 residues.

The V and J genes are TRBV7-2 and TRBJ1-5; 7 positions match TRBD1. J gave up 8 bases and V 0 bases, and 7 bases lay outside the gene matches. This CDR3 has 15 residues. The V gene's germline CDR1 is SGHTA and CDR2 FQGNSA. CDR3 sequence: CASSLAGTEREPQHF. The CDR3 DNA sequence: TGTGCCAGCAGCTTAGCCGGGACAGAAAGGGAGCCCCAGCATTTT.

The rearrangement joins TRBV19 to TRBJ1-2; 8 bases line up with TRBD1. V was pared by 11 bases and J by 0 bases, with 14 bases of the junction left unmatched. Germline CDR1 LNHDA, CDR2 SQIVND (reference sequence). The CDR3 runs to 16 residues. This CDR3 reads CASSPTGVTTNYGYTF. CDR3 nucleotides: TGTGCCTCCTCACCGACAGGGGTCACAACTAACTATGGCTACACCTTC.

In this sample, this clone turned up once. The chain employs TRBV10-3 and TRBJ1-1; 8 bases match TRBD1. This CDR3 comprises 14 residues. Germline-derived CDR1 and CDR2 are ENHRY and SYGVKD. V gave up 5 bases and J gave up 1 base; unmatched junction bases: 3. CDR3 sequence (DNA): TGTGCCATCAGTTCGGGGACAGGGAACACTGAAGCTTTCTTT. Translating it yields CAISSGTGNTEAFF.

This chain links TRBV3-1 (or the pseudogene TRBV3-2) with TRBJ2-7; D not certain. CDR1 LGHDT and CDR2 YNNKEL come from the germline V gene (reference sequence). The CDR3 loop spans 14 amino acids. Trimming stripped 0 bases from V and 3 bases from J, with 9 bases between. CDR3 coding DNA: TGTGCCAGCAGCCAAGAGCCAGTGATCTACGAGCAGTACTTC. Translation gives CASSQEPVIYEQYF.

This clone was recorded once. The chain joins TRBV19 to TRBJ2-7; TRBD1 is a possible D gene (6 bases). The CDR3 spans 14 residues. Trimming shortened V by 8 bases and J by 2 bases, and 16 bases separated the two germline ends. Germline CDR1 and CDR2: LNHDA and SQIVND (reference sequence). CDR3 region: CASFSGAPPYEQYF. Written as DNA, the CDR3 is TGTGCCAGTTTCTCAGGGGCCCCTCCCTACGAGCAGTACTTC.

This CDR3 is CSSTGGAGYGYTF. The CDR3 DNA follows: TGCAGCTCCACAGGGGGCGCGGGCTATGGCTACACCTTC. This rearrangement joins TRBV29-1 to TRBJ1-2; 9 bases agree with TRBD1. The CDR3 has 13 residues. Looked up from germline, CDR1 is SQVTM and CDR2 is ANQGSEA. Trimming removed 8 bases from V and 4 bases from J; junction bases left unmatched: 8.

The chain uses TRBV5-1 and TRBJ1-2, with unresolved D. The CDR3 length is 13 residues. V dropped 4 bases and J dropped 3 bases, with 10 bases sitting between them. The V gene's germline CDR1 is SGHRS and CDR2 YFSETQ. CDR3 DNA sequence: TGCGCCAGCAGCCGTAACGCGGACTATGGCTACACCTTC. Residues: CASSRNADYGYTF.

The DNA for the CDR3 is TGTGCCAGCAGTCCAGGGATCAGCTACACCTTC. This translates into CASSPGISYTF. This chain uses TRBV12-3 or TRBV12-4 with TRBJ1-2; D is perhaps TRBD1 (5 bases). The CDR3 has 11 amino acids. Trimming shortened V by 5 bases and J by 9 bases, and 10 bases separated the two germline ends.

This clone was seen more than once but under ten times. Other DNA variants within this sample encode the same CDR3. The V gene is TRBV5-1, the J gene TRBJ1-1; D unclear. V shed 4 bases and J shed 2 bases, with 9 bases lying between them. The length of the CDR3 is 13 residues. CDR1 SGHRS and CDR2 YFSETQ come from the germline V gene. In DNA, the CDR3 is TGCGCCAGCAGCCCCGAGAGAAACACTGAAGCTTTCTTT. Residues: CASSPERNTEAFF. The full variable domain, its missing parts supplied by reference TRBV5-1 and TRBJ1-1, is KAGVTQTPRYLIKTRGQQVTLSCSPISGHRSVSWYQQTPGQGLQFLFEYFSETQRNKGNFPGRFSGRQFSNSRSEMNVSTLELGDSALYLCASSPERNTEAFFGQGTRLTVV.

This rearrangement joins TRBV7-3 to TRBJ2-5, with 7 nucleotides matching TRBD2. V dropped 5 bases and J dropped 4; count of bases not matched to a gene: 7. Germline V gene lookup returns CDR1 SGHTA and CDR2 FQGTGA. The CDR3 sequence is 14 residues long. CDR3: CASSQSGAPETQYF. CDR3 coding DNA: TGTGCCAGCAGCCAGAGCGGGGCCCCAGAGACCCAGTACTTC.

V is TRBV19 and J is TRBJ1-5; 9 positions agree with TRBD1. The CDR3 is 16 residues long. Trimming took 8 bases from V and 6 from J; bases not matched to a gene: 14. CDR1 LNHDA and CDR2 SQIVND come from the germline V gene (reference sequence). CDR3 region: CASHGIDRGWGQPQHF. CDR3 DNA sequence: TGTGCCAGTCATGGGATCGACAGGGGGTGGGGTCAGCCCCAGCATTTT.

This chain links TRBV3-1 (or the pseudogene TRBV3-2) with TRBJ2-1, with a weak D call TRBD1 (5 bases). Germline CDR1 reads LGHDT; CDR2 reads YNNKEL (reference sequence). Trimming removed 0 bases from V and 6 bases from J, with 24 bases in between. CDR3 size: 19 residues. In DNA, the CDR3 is TGTGCCAGCAGCCAAGATACAAGGGCAGGGAACCTACGTGGCAATGAGCAGTTCTTC. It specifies CASSQDTRAGNLRGNEQFF.

The CDR3 bases are TGTGCCAGCAGCTTGAACAGTCTCTATGGCTACACCTTC. Its protein product is CASSLNSLYGYTF. The V gene is TRBV7-9, the J gene TRBJ1-2; D remains ambiguous. V gave up 3 bases and J gave up 4 bases, with 9 bases separating them. This CDR3 is 13 amino acids long. Per the germline V gene, CDR1 is SEHNR and CDR2 is FQNEAQ (reference sequence).

CDR3 amino acids: CASSQQGNYGYTF. In nucleotides, the CDR3 is TGTGCCAGCAGTCAACAGGGTAACTATGGCTACACCTTC. V usage is TRBV12-3 or TRBV12-4 and J usage is TRBJ1-2, with a tentative D call TRBD1 (6 bases). The CDR3 contains 13 residues. Trimming removed 5 bases from V and 1 base from J, with 8 bases in between.

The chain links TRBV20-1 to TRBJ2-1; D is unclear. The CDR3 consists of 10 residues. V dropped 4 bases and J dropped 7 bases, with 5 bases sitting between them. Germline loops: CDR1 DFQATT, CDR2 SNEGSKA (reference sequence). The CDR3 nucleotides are TGCAGTGCTACTAGGAATGAGCAGTTCTTC. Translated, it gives CSATRNEQFF.

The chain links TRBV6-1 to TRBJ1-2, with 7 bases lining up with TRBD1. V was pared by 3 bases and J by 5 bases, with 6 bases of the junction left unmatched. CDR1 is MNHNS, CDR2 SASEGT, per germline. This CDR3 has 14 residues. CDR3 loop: CASSDRTGGYGYTF. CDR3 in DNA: TGTGCCAGCAGTGATAGGACAGGAGGATATGGCTACACCTTC.

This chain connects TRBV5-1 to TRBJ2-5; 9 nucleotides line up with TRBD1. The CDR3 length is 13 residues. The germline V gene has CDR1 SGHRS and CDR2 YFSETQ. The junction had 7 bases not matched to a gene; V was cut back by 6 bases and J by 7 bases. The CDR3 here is CASIRGQGSTQYF. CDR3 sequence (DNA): TGCGCCAGCATTAGGGGACAGGGCTCGACCCAGTACTTC.

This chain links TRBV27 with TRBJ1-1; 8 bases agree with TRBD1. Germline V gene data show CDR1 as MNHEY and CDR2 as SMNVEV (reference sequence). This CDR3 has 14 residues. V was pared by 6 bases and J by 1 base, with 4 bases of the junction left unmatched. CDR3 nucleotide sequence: TGTGCCAGCAGACACAGGGGGACGAACACTGAAGCTTTCTTT. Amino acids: CASRHRGTNTEAFF.